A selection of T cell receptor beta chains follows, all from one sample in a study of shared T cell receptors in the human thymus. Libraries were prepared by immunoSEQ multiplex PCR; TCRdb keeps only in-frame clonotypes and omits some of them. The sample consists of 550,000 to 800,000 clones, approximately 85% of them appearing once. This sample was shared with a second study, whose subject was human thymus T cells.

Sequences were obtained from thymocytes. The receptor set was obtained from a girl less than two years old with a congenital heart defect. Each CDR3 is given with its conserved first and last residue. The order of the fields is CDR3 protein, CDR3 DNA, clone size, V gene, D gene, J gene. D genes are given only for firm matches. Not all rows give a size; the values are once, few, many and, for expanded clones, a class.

CDR3: CASSEGRKQEETQYF; DNA: TGTGCCAGCAGTGAAGGAAGGAAGCAGGAAGAGACCCAGTACTTC; size: NA; V: TRBV25-1; D: NA; J: TRBJ2-5
CDR3: CASIQRPRQGLPHTEAFF; DNA: TGTGCCAGCATTCAAAGACCCCGACAGGGTTTGCCTCACACTGAAGCTTTCTTT; size: NA; V: TRBV28; D: TRBD1; J: TRBJ1-1
CDR3: CASSSTPGQGNEKLFF; DNA: TGTGCCAGCTCGTCAACTCCGGGACAGGGTAATGAAAAACTGTTTTTT; size: NA; V: TRBV18; D: TRBD1; J: TRBJ1-4
CDR3: CASSDRETSPEKLFF; DNA: TGTGCCAGCAGTGACCGCGAAACCTCCCCTGAAAAACTGTTTTTT; size: few; V: TRBV25-1; D: NA; J: TRBJ1-4
CDR3: CASTHRREQYF; DNA: TGTGCCAGCACACACAGGCGGGAGCAGTACTTC; size: NA; V: TRBV25-1; D: NA; J: TRBJ2-7
CDR3: CASSPQHRVSNGYTF; DNA: TGCGCCAGCAGCCCACAACACAGGGTTTCTAATGGCTACACCTTC; size: NA; V: TRBV4-1; D: NA; J: TRBJ1-2
CDR3: CASSPRASGGSGNGELFF; DNA: TGTGCCAGCAGCCCCAGGGCTAGCGGGGGGTCTGGCAACGGGGAGCTGTTTTTT; size: once; V: TRBV5-4; D: TRBD2; J: TRBJ2-2
CDR3: CASSLGVVITYNEQFF; DNA: TGTGCCAGCAGCTTAGGTGTAGTAATCACCTACAATGAGCAGTTCTTC; size: NA; V: TRBV11-2; D: NA; J: TRBJ2-1
CDR3: CASTDSWSNQPQHF; DNA: TGTGCCAGCACGGACAGTTGGAGCAATCAGCCCCAGCATTTT; size: NA; V: TRBV6-1; D: NA; J: TRBJ1-5
CDR3: CASSLGFYLVDYGYTF; DNA: TGTGCCAGCAGCTTAGGGTTCTATTTGGTGGACTATGGCTACACCTTC; size: NA; V: TRBV7-2; D: NA; J: TRBJ1-2
CDR3: CASSLEAGIRANTGELFF; DNA: TGTGCCAGCAGCTTAGAGGCCGGGATTCGCGCGAACACCGGGGAGCTGTTTTTT; size: few; V: TRBV7-9; D: NA; J: TRBJ2-2
CDR3: CAWSTGGDGYTF; DNA: TGTGCCTGGAGTACAGGGGGCGATGGCTACACCTTC; size: NA; V: TRBV30; D: TRBD1; J: TRBJ1-2
CDR3: CASSDTPGQGMRYEQYF; DNA: TGTGCCAGCAGCGACACTCCGGGACAGGGGATGAGGTACGAGCAGTACTTC; size: few; V: TRBV2; D: TRBD1; J: TRBJ2-7
CDR3: CASSFSIFGGQRDTEAFF; DNA: TGTGCCAGCAGCTTTAGTATTTTCGGGGGGCAGAGGGACACTGAAGCTTTCTTT; size: once; V: TRBV7-4; D: NA; J: TRBJ1-1
CDR3: CASTPPHGPDSYEQYF; DNA: TGTGCCAGCACACCACCCCATGGTCCGGACAGCTACGAGCAGTACTTC; size: few; V: TRBV5-8; D: NA; J: TRBJ2-7
CDR3: CASSVPKTGENQPQHF; DNA: TGTGCCAGCAGTGTCCCAAAAACAGGGGAGAATCAGCCCCAGCATTTT; size: NA; V: TRBV6-1; D: TRBD1; J: TRBJ1-5
CDR3: CASSSRQGAYEQYF; DNA: TGTGCCAGTAGTTCTCGACAGGGGGCCTACGAGCAGTACTTC; size: NA; V: TRBV19; D: TRBD1; J: TRBJ2-7
CDR3: CASSLKPGGYTF; DNA: TGTGCCAGCAGCTTAAAGCCAGGAGGCTACACCTTC; size: NA; V: TRBV7-2; D: NA; J: TRBJ1-2
CDR3: CASSLSGQERSFGGYTF; DNA: TGTGCCAGCAGTTTATCAGGACAGGAGAGGAGTTTTGGGGGCTACACCTTC; size: once; V: TRBV27; D: TRBD1; J: TRBJ1-2
CDR3: CASSRDRFYEQYF; DNA: TGTGCCAGCAGCCGGGACAGGTTCTACGAGCAGTACTTC; size: NA; V: TRBV9; D: TRBD1; J: TRBJ2-7
CDR3: CASSLGGTTREGNEQFF; DNA: TGTGCCAGCAGCTTAGGGGGGACTACCCGGGAGGGTAATGAGCAGTTCTTC; size: NA; V: TRBV7-3; D: TRBD2; J: TRBJ2-1
CDR3: CASSLSDRGSGNTIYF; DNA: TGTGCCAGCAGCTTGTCGGACAGGGGGTCTGGAAACACCATATATTTT; size: once; V: TRBV5-5; D: TRBD1; J: TRBJ1-3
CDR3: CASSPPNTGDTLNTEAFF; DNA: TGTGCCAGCTCACCACCGAACACCGGGGACACTCTGAACACTGAAGCTTTCTTT; size: NA; V: TRBV18; D: NA; J: TRBJ1-1
CDR3: CASSRTSGGFFTGELFF; DNA: TGTGCCAGCAGCCGGACTAGCGGGGGATTCTTCACCGGGGAGCTGTTTTTT; size: NA; V: TRBV5-6; D: TRBD2; J: TRBJ2-2
CDR3: CASSLTSGGAYEQYF; DNA: TGTGCCAGCAGCTTGACTAGCGGGGGGGCCTACGAGCAGTACTTC; size: NA; V: TRBV5-4; D: TRBD2; J: TRBJ2-7
CDR3: CASSERGGDLLLSEAFF; DNA: TGTGCCAGCAGTGAACGTGGAGGGGATCTCCTTTTGAGTGAAGCTTTCTTT; size: few; V: TRBV6-1; D: NA; J: TRBJ1-1
CDR3: CASSLAGTGSVPSPDTQYF; DNA: TGTGCCAGCAGCCTGGCCGGGACAGGGTCCGTTCCCTCCCCAGATACGCAGTATTTT; size: once; V: TRBV14; D: TRBD1; J: TRBJ2-3
CDR3: CASSWQRGNTIYF; DNA: TGTGCCAGTAGTTGGCAGCGCGGAAACACCATATATTTT; size: once; V: TRBV19; D: NA; J: TRBJ1-3
CDR3: CASSLEGDRGPSNYGYTF; DNA: TGTGCCAGCAGCTTGGAGGGGGACAGGGGCCCTTCTAACTATGGCTACACCTTC; size: NA; V: TRBV5-6; D: TRBD1; J: TRBJ1-2
CDR3: CASGLARESGTHIPYYSYNEQFF; DNA: TGTGCTAGTGGTTTGGCCAGGGAAAGCGGGACCCATATCCCCTACTACTCCTACAATGAGCAGTTCTTC; size: few; V: TRBV12-5; D: TRBD2; J: TRBJ2-1
CDR3: CASSLSGGPYNEQFF; DNA: TGTGCCAGCAGCCTAAGCGGGGGGCCCTACAATGAGCAGTTCTTC; size: NA; V: TRBV7-3; D: TRBD2; J: TRBJ2-1
CDR3: CASSFCMSGTSGFLLSEQYF; DNA: TGTGCCAGCAGTTTTTGCATGTCCGGGACTAGCGGGTTTCTTCTCTCCGAGCAGTACTTC; size: NA; V: TRBV28; D: TRBD2; J: TRBJ2-7
CDR3: CATSGRQGNISGTEAFF; DNA: TGTGCCACCAGCGGTCGACAGGGGAATATTTCGGGCACTGAAGCTTTCTTT; size: NA; V: TRBV15; D: TRBD1; J: TRBJ1-1
CDR3: CASSPQQGLKSTGELFF; DNA: TGTGCCAGCAGCCCCCAACAGGGCCTTAAGTCCACCGGGGAGCTGTTTTTT; size: NA; V: TRBV4-2; D: NA; J: TRBJ2-2
CDR3: CASSQVGDSGNTIYF; DNA: TGCGCCAGCAGCCAAGTCGGAGACTCTGGAAACACCATATATTTT; size: NA; V: TRBV4-3; D: NA; J: TRBJ1-3
CDR3: CASSGLLEARGTGELFF; DNA: TGTGCCAGCAGCGGCTTACTCGAAGCGCGGGGCACCGGGGAGCTGTTTTTT; size: NA; V: TRBV7-8; D: NA; J: TRBJ2-2
CDR3: CASSDDSYGYTF; DNA: TGTGCCAGTAGTGATGACAGCTATGGCTACACCTTC; size: NA; V: TRBV19; D: NA; J: TRBJ1-2
CDR3: CASSGGGTSGVETQYF; DNA: TGTGCCAGCAGTGGGGGGGGAACTAGCGGGGTGGAGACCCAGTACTTC; size: once; V: TRBV6-1; D: TRBD2; J: TRBJ2-5
CDR3: CASSPDRVDSPLHF; DNA: TGTGCCAGCAGTCCGGACAGGGTTGATTCACCCCTCCACTTT; size: NA; V: TRBV6-5; D: TRBD1; J: TRBJ1-6
CDR3: CASSLTSSGTGSGNTIYF; DNA: TGTGCCAGCAGCTTAACCTCCTCCGGGACAGGCTCTGGAAACACCATATATTTT; size: NA; V: TRBV5-5; D: TRBD1; J: TRBJ1-3
CDR3: CASRVWTRDRGYGYTF; DNA: TGTGCCAGCAGAGTCTGGACTCGGGACAGGGGTTATGGCTACACCTTC; size: few; V: TRBV27; D: TRBD1; J: TRBJ1-2
CDR3: CASRIDGDTEAFF; DNA: TGTGCCAGCAGGATAGACGGAGACACTGAAGCTTTCTTT; size: few; V: TRBV27; D: NA; J: TRBJ1-1
CDR3: CAISEVTSGGACNNEQFF; DNA: TGTGCCATCAGTGAGGTGACTAGCGGGGGGGCCTGCAACAATGAGCAGTTCTTC; size: NA; V: TRBV10-3; D: TRBD2; J: TRBJ2-1
CDR3: CASSPDRENEYGYTF; DNA: TGTGCCAGCAGCCCGGACAGGGAGAATGAGTATGGCTACACCTTC; size: NA; V: TRBV7-9; D: TRBD1; J: TRBJ1-2
CDR3: CATTPQLFYGYTF; DNA: TGTGCCACCACGCCGCAGTTGTTCTATGGCTACACCTTC; size: NA; V: TRBV10-3; D: NA; J: TRBJ1-2
CDR3: CASSEGSSGGISEQFF; DNA: TGTGCCAGCAGTGAAGGGTCTAGCGGGGGGATCAGTGAGCAGTTCTTC; size: NA; V: TRBV6-1; D: TRBD2; J: TRBJ2-1
CDR3: CASSLAAGDRGQSGGNTIYF; DNA: TGTGCCAGCAGCTTGGCTGCGGGGGACAGGGGGCAATCGGGAGGAAACACCATATATTTT; size: NA; V: TRBV5-4; D: TRBD1; J: TRBJ1-3
CDR3: CASSQGGLAGVNEQFF; DNA: TGTGCCAGCAGCCAAGGAGGACTAGCGGGCGTCAATGAGCAGTTCTTC; size: NA; V: TRBV5-8; D: TRBD2; J: TRBJ2-1
CDR3: CAWATYPGAFF; DNA: TGTGCCTGGGCCACCTACCCGGGGGCTTTCTTT; size: once; V: TRBV30; D: NA; J: TRBJ1-1
CDR3: CASSGGPKSGANTGELFF; DNA: TGTGCCAGCAGTGGGGGTCCTAAGAGCGGAGCGAACACCGGGGAGCTGTTTTTT; size: NA; V: TRBV2; D: NA; J: TRBJ2-2
CDR3: CASSEALHRGGRGYGYTF; DNA: TGTGCCAGCAGTGAAGCGCTTCATAGAGGGGGTAGGGGCTATGGCTACACCTTC; size: NA; V: TRBV2; D: NA; J: TRBJ1-2
CDR3: CASSLGGTGKLGSNQPQHF; DNA: TGTGCCAGCAGCTTGGGCGGGACAGGGAAGCTGGGGAGCAATCAGCCCCAGCATTTT; size: NA; V: TRBV5-8; D: TRBD1; J: TRBJ1-5